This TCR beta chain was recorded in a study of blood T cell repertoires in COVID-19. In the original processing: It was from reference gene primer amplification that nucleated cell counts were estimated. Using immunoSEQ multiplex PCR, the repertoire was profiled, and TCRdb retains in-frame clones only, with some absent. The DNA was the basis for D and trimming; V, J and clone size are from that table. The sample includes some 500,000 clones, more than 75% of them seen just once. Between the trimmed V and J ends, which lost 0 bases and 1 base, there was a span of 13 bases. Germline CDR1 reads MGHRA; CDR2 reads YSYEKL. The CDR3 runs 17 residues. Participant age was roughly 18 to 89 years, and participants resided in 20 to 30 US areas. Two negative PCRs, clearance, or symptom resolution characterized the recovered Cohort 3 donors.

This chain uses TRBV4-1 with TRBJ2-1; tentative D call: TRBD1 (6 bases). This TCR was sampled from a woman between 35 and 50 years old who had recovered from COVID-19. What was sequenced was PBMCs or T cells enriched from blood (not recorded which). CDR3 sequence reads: CASSQDRRGKSYNEQFF. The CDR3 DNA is TGCGCCAGCAGCCAAGATCGTAGGGGGAAGTCCTACAATGAGCAGTTCTTC.